This passage covers 2 T cell receptor beta chains from one sample sequenced in a study of shared clonotypes between healthy human individuals. The data were produced by immunoSEQ multiplex PCR, yet TCRdb's version contains in-frame clones alone and is incomplete. The sample has about 500,000 clones, roughly 80% seen once; the top ten hold about 11%. Source material: PBMCs. The receptors derive from a woman aged 40 to 55 in good health. Some clones in this sample may be carry-over from other donors' samples.

This rearrangement joins TRBV7-2 to TRBJ2-2; possibly TRBD1 for D (6 bases). The V and J ends lost 6 bases and 5 bases respectively, with 16 bases between them. CDR3 size: 15 residues. Germline assignment: CDR1 SGHTA and CDR2 FQGNSA. CDR3 bases: TGTGCCAGCAGGGATACAGGGTTAGGGACCGGGGAGCTGTTTTTT. The encoded protein is CASRDTGLGTGELFF.

The V and J genes are TRBV5-6 and TRBJ2-7; possible D gene TRBD2, 5 bases. The germline gives CDR1 SGHDT, CDR2 YYEEEE. This CDR3 has 12 residues. Trimming took off 0 bases at V and 7 bases at J, with 8 bases between the two ends. The chain's CDR3 is CASSLGWREQYF. Here the CDR3 DNA reads TGTGCCAGCAGCTTGGGTTGGAGGGAGCAGTACTTC.